The 25 T cell receptor beta chains reported below all come from one sample, sequenced in a study of identical twins. Each CDR3 protein is one row after TCRdb ran MiXCR on the 5' RACE reads. The repertoire has about 280,000 distinct CDR3 sequences, less than 9% of them found once; the top ten carry more than 2%. The same data also went into a second study, on yellow fever vaccine responses in identical twins.

Sequenced material: memory (CD45RO+) T cells sorted from blood. Source of these receptors: a woman aged 18-35 years in good health.

This clonotype appeared a few times. V is TRBV14 and J is TRBJ2-5, with 7 bases matching TRBD2. The CDR3 is 15 amino acids. CDR1 and CDR2 (germline): SGHDN, FVKESK. V was pared by 1 base and J by 1 base, with 3 bases of the junction left unmatched. The CDR3 bases are TGTGCCAGCAGCCAAGTCGGGAGGCCCCAAGAGACCCAGTACTTC. Amino acid sequence: CASSQVGRPQETQYF. The full variable domain, with the rest looked up from reference TRBV14 and TRBJ2-5, is EAGVTQFPSHSVIEKGQTVTLRCDPISGHDNLYWYRRVMGKEIKFLLHFVKESKQDESGMPNNRFLAERTGGTYSTLKVQPAELEDSGVYFCASSQVGRPQETQYFGPGTRLLVL.

This clonotype was observed at least ten times. The chain uses TRBV6-5 and TRBJ1-5; D is uncertain. The germline V and J ends were trimmed by 0 bases and 0 bases, with 9 bases remaining between them. There are 16 residues in the CDR3. CDR1 is MNHEY, CDR2 SVGAGI, per germline. The CDR3 DNA reads as TGTGCCAGCAGTTACTCGAATGAATATAGCAATCAGCCCCAGCATTTT. This gives the protein CASSYSNEYSNQPQHF.

This clonotype came up a few times. The CDR3 nucleotides are TGTGCCAGCAGTTACTCGAAGGGAGACACAGATACGCAGTATTTT. Protein: CASSYSKGDTDTQYF. V gene TRBV6-5 combines with J gene TRBJ2-3; D is perhaps TRBD2 (5 bases). The V gene lost 0 bases and the J gene lost 2 bases, with 9 bases spanning the gap. CDR3 length equals 15 residues. Germline loops: CDR1 MNHEY, CDR2 SVGAGI.

The table lists this clonotype with many counts. The chain is built from TRBV12-3 or TRBV12-4 and TRBJ1-1; maybe TRBD1 (6 bases). This CDR3 is 15 amino acids long. With 3 bases removed from V and 2 bases from J, the gap between germline ends came to 13 bases. This CDR3 reads CASSFPSGANTEAFF. CDR3 DNA sequence: TGTGCCAGCAGTTTCCCCTCGGGGGCCAACACTGAAGCTTTCTTT.

This clonotype was recorded many times. The chain couples TRBV5-6 to TRBJ2-1; 8 bases map to TRBD2. The CDR3 runs to 18 residues. Germline CDR1 SGHDT, CDR2 YYEEEE. Trimming cost V 4 bases and J 1 base; bases outside gene matches: 13. The CDR3 bases are TGTGCCAGCAGCACGACAATTTGGCGGGAGGTTTCCTACAATGAGCAGTTCTTC. Translating gives CASSTTIWREVSYNEQFF.

V is TRBV28 and J is TRBJ1-1; no reliable D call. The V gene lost 7 bases and the J gene lost 0 bases, with 9 bases spanning the gap. CDR1 and CDR2 (germline): MDHEN, SYDVKM. The CDR3 covers 13 residues. In nucleotides, the CDR3 is TGTGCCAGCAAATTGGGGATGAACACTGAAGCTTTCTTT. This sequence encodes CASKLGMNTEAFF.

This clonotype has a count of ten or more. This rearrangement joins TRBV6-4 to TRBJ2-3, with D possibly being TRBD1 or TRBD2 (5 bases each). Germline V gives CDR1 MRHNA, CDR2 SNTAGT. Trimming took 0 bases from V and 5 from J, leaving 12 bases between them. CDR3 size: 15 residues. The CDR3 spells CASSDSNGAGDTQYF. The DNA of the CDR3 is TGTGCCAGCAGTGACTCGAACGGGGCAGGAGATACGCAGTATTTT.

This chain joins TRBV18 and TRBJ2-7, with 7 bases identical to TRBD2. V shed 3 bases and J 3 bases; nucleotides not matched to a gene: 5. This CDR3 has 14 residues. From germline, CDR1 is KGHSH and CDR2 LQKENI. The CDR3 protein is CASSPASGIYEQYV. CDR3 nucleotides: TGTGCCAGCTCACCGGCTAGCGGTATCTACGAGCAGTACGTC.

The chain links TRBV12-3 or TRBV12-4 to TRBJ2-3, with 10 bases lining up with TRBD2. The CDR3 loop spans 15 amino acids. The V gene end was trimmed by 3 bases and the J gene end by 5 bases; junction bases not matched to a gene: 5. The CDR3 reads CASSFSGTSEDTQYF. CDR3 nucleotides: TGTGCCAGCAGTTTCTCCGGGACTAGCGAAGATACGCAGTATTTT.

This clonotype has ten or more counts. The chain couples TRBV6-5 to TRBJ1-2; a possible D gene is TRBD1 (6 bases). CDR1 is MNHEY and CDR2 is SVGAGI in the germline V gene. The ends were cut back, 4 bases at V and 12 bases at J, with 21 bases in the middle. The CDR3 totals 14 residues. CDR3 DNA: TGTGCCAGCAGTTTGAGCCAGGACAGCGAAATCAACACCTTC. Translated, it gives CASSLSQDSEINTF.

This sequence joins TRBV5-1 and TRBJ2-7; TRBD2 matches at 16 bases. The CDR3 consists of 21 residues. The V gene end was trimmed by 2 bases and the J gene end by 6 bases; junction bases not matched to a gene: 20. Germline V gives CDR1 SGHRS, CDR2 YFSETQ. The CDR3 sequence is CASSFSPKTGTSGRAFSEQYF. The CDR3 bases are TGCGCCAGCAGCTTTTCCCCAAAGACAGGGACTAGCGGGAGGGCCTTTAGCGAGCAGTACTTC.

This clonotype was observed many times. The chain employs TRBV18 and TRBJ2-7; no definite D call. V lost 2 bases to trimming and J lost 0 bases, with 8 bases between them. Per the germline V gene, CDR1 is KGHSH and CDR2 is LQKENI. This CDR3 spans 14 amino acids. The CDR3 loop is CASSPDLSSYEQYF. The CDR3 bases are TGTGCCAGCTCACCAGATCTGAGCTCCTACGAGCAGTACTTC.

This chain joins TRBV3-1 and TRBJ2-7; D may match TRBD1 or TRBD2 (5 bases each). Germline V lookup: CDR1 LGHDT, CDR2 YNNKEL (reference sequence). This CDR3 has 20 amino acids. V was shortened by 1 base and J by 2 bases, with 27 bases between the two germline ends. Here the CDR3 reads CASSQGAGSQRGGLAYEQYF. The CDR3 region has the DNA TGTGCCAGCAGCCAAGGGGCGGGCAGCCAACGGGGCGGGTTAGCCTACGAGCAGTACTTC.

This clonotype was observed many times. The V call is TRBV7-2, the J call TRBJ2-1, with a weak D call TRBD1 (5 bases). The CDR3 contains 18 residues. Germline assignment: CDR1 SGHTA and CDR2 FQGNSA. The V end lost 5 bases, the J end lost 4 bases, and 24 bases lay between the germline ends. For the CDR3, the DNA is TGTGCCAGCAGCCGAGCGCAGGGCCTTCTCACATCTTACAATGAGCAGTTCTTC. This translates into CASSRAQGLLTSYNEQFF.

In its sample, this clonotype was seen many times. The CDR3 reads CASSQEGDSREKLFF. In DNA, the CDR3 is TGTGCCAGCAGCCAAGAAGGGGATAGTCGCGAAAAACTGTTTTTT. This chain uses TRBV4-2 with TRBJ1-4; TRBD1 might be the D (5 bases). The ends were cut back, 0 bases at V and 8 bases at J, with 13 bases in the middle. Germline CDR1 is LGHNA and CDR2 is YNFKEQ. The CDR3 spans 15 residues.

Many counts were recorded for this clonotype. The chain couples TRBV12-3 or TRBV12-4 to TRBJ2-1, with 12 nucleotides matching TRBD2. This CDR3 has 14 amino acids. V shed 6 bases, J shed 6 bases, and the junction held 3 bases outside the gene matches. The CDR3 loop is CASSGLAGFNEQFF. The DNA of the CDR3 is TGTGCCAGCAGCGGACTAGCGGGGTTCAATGAGCAGTTCTTC.

This clonotype was seen many times. J is TRBJ2-1 and V is TRBV4-2, with 10 positions matching TRBD2. After removal of 1 base from V and 4 bases from J, the junction contained 10 bases not matched to a gene. This CDR3 has 18 residues. The V gene's germline CDR1 is LGHNA and CDR2 YNFKEQ. CDR3 residues: CASSQGQRGGVGYNEQFF. The CDR3 DNA sequence: TGTGCCAGCAGCCAAGGCCAGCGGGGGGGAGTAGGTTACAATGAGCAGTTCTTC.

This clonotype was seen only a few times. The rearrangement links TRBV10-2 to TRBJ2-1; possible D gene TRBD2, 6 bases. Germline V gives CDR1 WSHSY, CDR2 SAAADI. V was cut by 8 bases and J by 9 bases, with 20 bases left in between. The CDR3 spans 14 residues. CDR3 amino acids: CASFRGLGSGEQFF. CDR3 DNA: TGCGCCAGCTTCCGGGGGTTAGGATCGGGTGAGCAGTTCTTC.

This clonotype showed up many times. This chain connects TRBV28 to TRBJ2-1; D gene ambiguous. Germline assignment: CDR1 MDHEN and CDR2 SYDVKM. V was shortened by 5 bases and J by 12 bases, with 20 bases between the two germline ends. This CDR3 contains 14 residues. The DNA for the CDR3 is TGTGCCAGCAGTACCCTCGCTAGGAGCGATCGGCAGTTCTTC. It is translated as CASSTLARSDRQFF.

This clonotype was counted many times. This chain connects TRBV18 to TRBJ2-7; D perhaps matches TRBD2 (6 bases). The V and J ends lost 2 bases and 3 bases respectively, with 8 bases between them. Germline CDR1 KGHSH, CDR2 LQKENI. The CDR3 loop spans 13 amino acids. The CDR3, as DNA: TGTGCCAGCTCACCAACCGGGGGCTACGAGCAGTACTTC. The encoded protein is CASSPTGGYEQYF.

This chain joins TRBV2 and TRBJ2-5; D not certain. The CDR3 has 13 residues. Trimming pared 4 bases from V and 3 bases from J, leaving 9 bases between. The V gene's germline CDR1 is SNHLY and CDR2 FYNNEI. CDR3 sequence reads: CASSGSVEETQYF. In DNA, the CDR3 is TGTGCCAGCAGTGGGAGCGTGGAAGAGACCCAGTACTTC.

This clonotype has just a few counts. The CDR3: CASSKRGGQGGSSYNEQFF. The CDR3 coding sequence is TGTGCCAGCAGCAAAAGAGGGGGACAGGGGGGGAGCTCCTACAATGAGCAGTTCTTC. The chain couples TRBV21-1 to TRBJ2-1; the DNA was not compared with TRBD1, the D call given in the table. TRBV21-1 is annotated as a pseudogene. The CDR3 has 19 residues.

This clonotype showed up many times. The rearrangement links TRBV10-1 to TRBJ2-1; the match to TRBD2 covers 11 bases. Germline V gene sequence: CDR1 WNHNN, CDR2 SYGVQD (reference sequence). Trimming took 4 bases from V and 9 from J; bases not matched to a gene: 5. This CDR3 comprises 14 residues. For the CDR3, the DNA is TGCGCCAGCAGTGGGCTAGCGGGAGGAGGTGAGCAGTTCTTC. Translation gives CASSGLAGGGEQFF.

This clonotype was found many times. The gene calls are TRBV10-2 and TRBJ1-1, with D unresolved. The length of the CDR3 is 13 residues. CDR1 is WSHSY, CDR2 SAAADI, per germline. V shed 4 bases and J shed 2 bases, with 8 bases lying between them. The CDR3 region has the DNA TGCGCCAGCAGTGGAAGGGAAAACACTGAAGCTTTCTTT. It codes for CASSGRENTEAFF.

This clonotype showed up many times. This sequence joins TRBV6-1 and TRBJ1-1, with D uncertain. Germline loops: CDR1 MNHNS, CDR2 SASEGT. Trimming took off 6 bases at V and 4 bases at J, with 15 bases between the two ends. This CDR3 contains 14 residues. The CDR3 nucleotides are TGTGCCAGCAGCAAAACCTGGGAGGGCACTGAAGCTTTCTTT. This gives the protein CASSKTWEGTEAFF.